The 24 T cell receptor beta chains presented below share a single source sample, sequenced in a study of cytomegalovirus exposure and HLA in healthy donors. Clones were sequenced by immunoSEQ multiplex PCR, and TCRdb holds only the in-frame ones, with some missing. The sample consists of about 56,000 clones, 93% of them appearing once. The sequenced material came from PBMCs. Every receptor here comes from a woman aged 18-29 years in good health and CMV-seropositive.

The rearrangement joins TRBV5-1 to TRBJ1-2, with 11 bases that match TRBD1. V shed 4 bases and J 6 bases; nucleotides not matched to a gene: 11. The CDR3 runs to 16 residues. The germline V gene encodes CDR1 SGHRS and CDR2 YFSETQ. CDR3: CASSTEGQGASHGYTF. The CDR3, as DNA: TGCGCCAGCAGCACGGAAGGACAGGGGGCGTCTCATGGCTACACCTTC.

The chain joins TRBV10-3 to TRBJ2-1; D is undetermined. V shed 10 bases and J shed 10 bases, with 14 bases lying between them. The CDR3 has 11 amino acids. Germline values: CDR1 ENHRY, CDR2 SYGVKD. The CDR3 region is CASWNGGEQFF. The CDR3 DNA reads TGTGCCAGCTGGAATGGCGGCGAGCAGTTCTTC.

This clone was seen just once. The V and J genes are TRBV7-8 and TRBJ2-5, with TRBD2 matching 7 bases. The CDR3 has 14 amino acids. Germline V gives CDR1 SGHVS, CDR2 FQNEAQ. Trimming at V came to 3 bases and at J to 5 bases, leaving 6 bases not matched to a gene. CDR3 nucleotide sequence: TGTGCCAGCAGCTTCGGGGGGAGAGGGGAGACCCAGTACTTC. Protein product: CASSFGGRGETQYF.

The V gene is TRBV7-9, the J gene TRBJ1-2, with D hard to call. Germline V gene lookup returns CDR1 SEHNR and CDR2 FQNEAQ (reference sequence). This CDR3 region has 13 residues. V was clipped by 0 bases and J by 8 bases, with 10 bases between them. The CDR3 DNA follows: TGTGCCAGCAGCTTAGCCATAGTGGAGGGCTACACCTTC. The encoded protein is CASSLAIVEGYTF.

The V gene is TRBV30, the J gene TRBJ2-2; D is uncertain. Germline V CDR1 and CDR2: GTSNPN, SVGIG (reference sequence). The CDR3 runs 13 residues. V lost 3 bases to trimming and J lost 0 bases, with 5 bases between them. DNA of the CDR3: TGTGCCTGGAGATACTCGAACACCGGGGAGCTGTTTTTT. It encodes CAWRYSNTGELFF.

The chain combines TRBV7-8 with TRBJ2-2; 16 bases are a match to TRBD2. The CDR3 is made up of 18 amino acids. After removal of 3 bases from V and 7 bases from J, the junction contained 8 bases not matched to a gene. CDR1 is SGHVS and CDR2 is FQNEAQ in the germline V gene. The CDR3 loop is CASSFRGLAGGIGGELFF. Written as DNA, the CDR3 is TGTGCCAGCAGCTTTAGGGGACTAGCGGGGGGGATCGGCGGGGAGCTGTTTTTT.

V usage is TRBV27 and J usage is TRBJ1-2; 7 bases align to TRBD1. Germline V gene lookup returns CDR1 MNHEY and CDR2 SMNVEV (reference sequence). V lost 4 bases, J lost 8 bases, and 7 bases stayed unmatched. This CDR3 contains 13 residues. The CDR3 protein is CASSSRQGSGYTF. CDR3 in DNA: TGTGCCAGCAGTTCCCGACAGGGCTCGGGCTACACCTTC.

The chain recombines TRBV7-2 with TRBJ2-1; 9 bases match TRBD2. This CDR3 comprises 16 residues. Germline values: CDR1 SGHTA, CDR2 FQGNSA. V trimming: 1 base; J trimming: 7 bases; junction bases outside the gene matches: 8. The CDR3 DNA reads as TGTGCCAGCAGCTTAGTACTGGCGGGGGGGCGGAATGAGCAGTTCTTC. It yields the protein CASSLVLAGGRNEQFF.

J is TRBJ2-2 and V is TRBV19, with D possibly TRBD1 on 5 matching bases. The V gene's germline CDR1 is LNHDA and CDR2 SQIVND (reference sequence). The CDR3 spans 15 residues. Trimming removed 5 bases at V and 4 bases at J, with 14 bases between. In DNA form, the CDR3 reads TGTGCCAGTAGTTTCCAATTTAGGGGCACCGGGGAGCTGTTTTTT. This gives the protein CASSFQFRGTGELFF.

The CDR3 DNA sequence: TGTGCCAGCAGCCAGCTCACTAGGGGACTACTGAACACCGGGGAGCTGTTTTTT. Residues: CASSQLTRGLLNTGELFF. This chain connects TRBV4-2 to TRBJ2-2; 7 bases are shared with TRBD2. The CDR3 is made up of 18 amino acids. CDR1 and CDR2 (germline): LGHNA, YNFKEQ. Trimming cost V 3 bases and J 1 base; bases outside gene matches: 11.

V and J are TRBV4-1 and TRBJ1-2; perhaps TRBD1 as D (6 bases). Per germline, CDR1 MGHRA and CDR2 YSYEKL. Deletions cut 1 base from V and 2 bases from J, with 8 bases between. The CDR3 contains 14 residues. The CDR3 nucleotides read TGCGCCAGCAGCCAAGTGGACAGCAACTATGGCTACACCTTC. Translating gives CASSQVDSNYGYTF.

V is TRBV9 and J is TRBJ2-1; 10 bases line up with TRBD2. This CDR3 comprises 16 residues. V dropped 0 bases and J dropped 6; count of bases not matched to a gene: 6. Germline CDR1 SGDLS, CDR2 YYNGEE. CDR3 bases: TGTGCCAGCAGCGTAGATACCAGCGGGGGGGCCAATGAGCAGTTCTTC. Encoded protein: CASSVDTSGGANEQFF.

Only one count was recorded for this clone. The chain couples TRBV5-1 to TRBJ2-3, with 7 positions matching TRBD1. Germline V CDR1 and CDR2: SGHRS, YFSETQ. CDR3 length equals 15 residues. With 3 bases clipped from V and 0 bases from J, the junction kept 4 bases outside the gene matches. The CDR3 DNA reads as TGCGCCAGCAGCTCCGGACAGGTCAGCACAGATACGCAGTATTTT. It is translated as CASSSGQVSTDTQYF.

This CDR3 reads CASSAFGGFYEQYF. CDR3 sequence (DNA): TGTGCCAGCAGCGCCTTCGGGGGGTTCTACGAGCAGTACTTC. The chain links TRBV9 to TRBJ2-7; 7 positions agree with TRBD2. Germline V gene sequence: CDR1 SGDLS, CDR2 YYNGEE. J gave up 3 bases and V 3 bases, and 6 bases lay outside the gene matches. The CDR3 is 14 amino acids.

This clone was seen once. This rearrangement joins TRBV5-1 to TRBJ1-4; D gene ambiguous. The germline V and J ends were trimmed by 2 bases and 2 bases, with 7 bases remaining between them. CDR1 is SGHRS and CDR2 is YFSETQ in the germline V gene. The CDR3 has 14 residues. The CDR3 bases are TGCGCCAGCAGCTTCGGGTCTACTAATGAAAAACTGTTTTTT. Encoded protein: CASSFGSTNEKLFF. Supplemented by reference TRBV5-1 and TRBJ1-4, the full variable domain reads KAGVTQTPRYLIKTRGQQVTLSCSPISGHRSVSWYQQTPGQGLQFLFEYFSETQRNKGNFPGRFSGRQFSNSRSEMNVSTLELGDSALYLCASSFGSTNEKLFFGSGTQLSVL.

The gene calls are TRBV2 and TRBJ2-1; perhaps TRBD2 as D (6 bases). From germline, CDR1 is SNHLY and CDR2 FYNNEI. Trimming shortened V by 8 bases and J by 6 bases, and 11 bases separated the two germline ends. The CDR3 length is 12 residues. The CDR3 spells CASVGGRNEQFF. CDR3 sequence (DNA): TGTGCCAGCGTCGGGGGACGCAATGAGCAGTTCTTC.

This sequence joins TRBV6-1 and TRBJ1-5; 8 positions agree with TRBD1. This CDR3 comprises 14 residues. The germline V gene has CDR1 MNHNS and CDR2 SASEGT. Trimming at V came to 4 bases and at J to 7 bases, leaving 6 bases not matched to a gene. The CDR3 coding sequence is TGTGCCAGCAGTGGGGGGACAGGCGGACAGCCCCAGCATTTT. It encodes CASSGGTGGQPQHF.

This clone was counted between two and nine times. Here the CDR3 DNA reads TGTGCCAGCAGTCCAACTAGAAGCGAGCAGTACTTC. Protein sequence: CASSPTRSEQYF. The chain uses TRBV11-2 and TRBJ2-7; possibly TRBD2 for D (5 bases). Per germline, CDR1 SGHAT and CDR2 FQNNGV. CDR3 length: 12 residues. The germline V and J ends were trimmed by 6 bases and 6 bases, with 12 bases remaining between them.

The V gene is TRBV5-1, the J gene TRBJ2-3; weak D call: TRBD2 (7 bases). The germline V gene encodes CDR1 SGHRS and CDR2 YFSETQ. This CDR3 is built from 13 residues. Trimming pared 6 bases from V and 3 bases from J, leaving 11 bases between. The CDR3 spells CASTRGGTDTQYF. For the CDR3, the DNA is TGCGCCAGCACAAGGGGGGGGACAGATACGCAGTATTTT.

The chain employs TRBV19 and TRBJ1-1, with D maybe TRBD1 (6 bases). The CDR3 consists of 14 residues. V lost 3 bases and J 4 bases, leaving 12 bases between the germline ends. Germline V lookup: CDR1 LNHDA, CDR2 SQIVND (reference sequence). The CDR3 sequence is CASSMLTGGTEAFF. In nucleotides, the CDR3 is TGTGCCAGTAGTATGCTGACAGGCGGCACTGAAGCTTTCTTT.

The V gene is TRBV28, the J gene TRBJ1-1; unclear D gene. V shed 3 bases and J shed 6 bases, with 8 bases lying between them. CDR3 length: 12 residues. Germline CDR1 MDHEN, CDR2 SYDVKM. The CDR3 is CASSFRLPEAFF. CDR3 coding DNA: TGTGCCAGCAGTTTCAGGTTACCTGAAGCTTTCTTT.

The V call is TRBV10-2, the J call TRBJ2-3; D remains unclear. The CDR3 totals 14 residues. The germline gives CDR1 WSHSY, CDR2 SAAADI. Trimming stripped 6 bases from V and 1 base from J, with 11 bases between. CDR3 protein: CASRTTTRTDTQYF. Here the CDR3 DNA reads TGCGCCAGCAGGACGACAACCCGCACAGATACGCAGTATTTT.

This clone was counted a few times. This chain's CDR3 is CASSLDLAGGHNEQFF. The CDR3 coding sequence is TGTGCCAGCAGTCTTGACTTAGCGGGGGGACACAATGAGCAGTTCTTC. The rearrangement links TRBV6-4 to TRBJ2-1; 10 positions match TRBD2. The germline V gene has CDR1 MRHNA and CDR2 SNTAGT. This CDR3 contains 16 residues. J lost 5 bases, V lost 5 bases, and 9 bases had no gene match.

The chain combines TRBV6-6 with TRBJ1-2; the D gene is possibly TRBD1 (6 bases). Germline values: CDR1 MNHNY, CDR2 SVGAGI (reference sequence). V was clipped by 6 bases and J by 4 bases, with 6 bases between them. CDR3 length equals 11 residues. Here the CDR3 DNA reads TGTGCCAGCAGGGGGGCCTATGGCTACACCTTC. This translates into CASRGAYGYTF.